A selection of T cell receptor beta chains follows, all from one sample in a study of blood T cell repertoires in COVID-19. TCRdb's copy holds only in-frame clones and misses some; the assay was immunoSEQ multiplex PCR. The sample records 470,000 or so clones, approximately 90% being singletons. Material: PBMCs or T cells enriched from blood (not recorded which). The receptors shown here come from a woman under 30 with acute COVID-19. CDR3s include the opening cysteine and the closing phenylalanine or tryptophan. The order of the fields is CDR3 protein, CDR3 DNA, V gene, J gene, clone size, D gene. The D gene is left open where the match is weak. Clone size is not always given. Where it is, it says once, few, many or a class for expanded clones.

CASSYQANTEAFF	TGTGCCAGCAGTTACCAAGCGAACACTGAAGCTTTCTTT	TRBV6-5	TRBJ1-1	NA	NA
CASSLRQGEAFF	TGTGCCAGCAGTTTAAGGCAGGGAGAAGCTTTCTTT	TRBV12-3/TRBV12-4	TRBJ1-1	NA	NA
CASSVARRSGSRSYEQYF	TGTGCCAGCAGCGTAGCCCGACGTAGCGGGAGTAGGTCCTACGAGCAGTACTTC	TRBV9	TRBJ2-7	NA	TRBD2
CASSLDRALLNTEAFF	TGTGCCAGCAGCTTAGACAGGGCCCTTTTGAACACTGAAGCTTTCTTT	TRBV7-9	TRBJ1-1	NA	NA
CASSVTTSLTDTQYF	TGTGCCAGCAGCGTGACTACCTCGTTGACAGATACGCAGTATTTT	TRBV9	TRBJ2-3	NA	NA
CASSLVGGLSNQPQHF	TGTGCCAGCAGTTTAGTGGGGGGGCTCAGCAATCAGCCCCAGCATTTT	TRBV27	TRBJ1-5	once	NA
CASSEGDRANEKLFF	TGTGCCAGCAGTGAAGGGGACAGGGCTAATGAAAAACTGTTTTTT	TRBV2	TRBJ1-4	NA	TRBD1
CATSDPYTGELFF	TGTGCCACCAGTGATCCCTACACCGGGGAGCTGTTTTTT	TRBV24-1	TRBJ2-2	NA	NA
CASSVREGRSQPQHF	TGTGCCAGCAGTGTCAGAGAGGGAAGGAGTCAGCCCCAGCATTTT	TRBV2	TRBJ1-5	NA	NA
CASIGSQQGASYGYTF	TGTGCCAGCATAGGGTCCCAACAGGGGGCCAGCTATGGCTACACCTTC	TRBV2	TRBJ1-2	NA	TRBD1
CATSEVTSGRALYNEQFF	TGTGCCACCAGTGAGGTGACTAGCGGGAGGGCCTTGTACAATGAGCAGTTCTTC	TRBV24-1	TRBJ2-1	NA	TRBD2
CASSQEGGGISPLHF	TGTGCCAGCAGCCAAGAAGGGGGGGGGATTTCACCCCTCCACTTT	TRBV3-1/TRBV3-2	TRBJ1-6	NA	NA
CASSIGQGETQYF	TGTGCCAGTAGTATTGGGCAGGGGGAGACCCAGTACTTC	TRBV19	TRBJ2-5	NA	NA
CASRLIIQQDTQYF	TGTGCCAGCAGATTAATAATTCAACAAGATACGCAGTATTTT	TRBV6-5	TRBJ2-3	NA	NA
CASSQGQGIYNEQFF	TGTGCCAGCAGCCAAGGACAGGGTATTTACAATGAGCAGTTCTTC	TRBV7-9	TRBJ2-1	NA	TRBD1
CASSATTAGTQPQHF	TGTGCCAGCAGCGCCACGACGGCGGGGACCCAGCCCCAGCATTTT	TRBV7-9	TRBJ1-5	NA	NA
CASSPNFGSGNTIYF	TGTGCCAGCTCCCCCAACTTCGGTTCTGGAAACACCATATATTTT	TRBV18	TRBJ1-3	once	NA
CASSLISGELFF	TGTGCCAGCAGCTTAATTTCTGGGGAGCTGTTTTTT	TRBV7-3	TRBJ2-2	NA	NA
CASSDNQGLVYGYTF	TGTGCCAGCAGTGATAACCAGGGACTGGTCTATGGCTACACCTTC	TRBV2	TRBJ1-2	NA	NA
CASSPGTDQPQHF	TGTGCCAGCTCACCGGGGACAGATCAGCCCCAGCATTTT	TRBV18	TRBJ1-5	NA	TRBD1
CASSLAGGAGGYTF	TGTGCCAGCAGCTTAGCAGGGGGCGCAGGTGGCTACACCTTC	TRBV11-2	TRBJ1-2	NA	TRBD1
CASTPPRGSDEQYF	TGTGCCAGCACCCCTCCCCGGGGGAGTGACGAGCAGTACTTC	TRBV5-6	TRBJ2-7	NA	NA
CAISGGDPDIQYF	TGTGCCATCAGTGGCGGGGATCCAGACATTCAGTACTTC	TRBV10-3	TRBJ2-4	NA	NA